This T cell receptor (beta chain) appears in the sequencing data of a study of blood T cell repertoires in COVID-19. At the level of the study: From the United States, Italy and Spain came samples of acute and convalescent COVID-19. From T cells, B-cell-depleted T cells, or PBMCs came the material, which was cDNA or gDNA.

V shed 4 bases, J shed 6 bases, and the junction held 12 bases outside the gene matches. CDR3 length: 16 residues. Germline V gene lookup returns CDR1 SGDLS and CDR2 YYNGEE. Authors' data handling: Amplification of reference gene primers was used by the study to estimate nucleated cell counts. The data were produced by immunoSEQ multiplex PCR, yet TCRdb's version contains in-frame clones alone and is incomplete. V and J calls and clone size are given by that table; D and trimming were obtained from the DNA. The sample carries about 250,000 clones, roughly 83% recorded once. V and J are TRBV9 and TRBJ2-7; 11 nucleotides agree with TRBD1. The sequenced sample consisted of peripheral blood. This receptor was obtained from a man older than 75 with acute or convalescent COVID-19. CDR3 residues: CASSPLGQGARVEQYF. The CDR3 DNA reads as TGTGCCAGCAGCCCCTTAGGACAGGGGGCGCGGGTCGAGCAGTACTTC.